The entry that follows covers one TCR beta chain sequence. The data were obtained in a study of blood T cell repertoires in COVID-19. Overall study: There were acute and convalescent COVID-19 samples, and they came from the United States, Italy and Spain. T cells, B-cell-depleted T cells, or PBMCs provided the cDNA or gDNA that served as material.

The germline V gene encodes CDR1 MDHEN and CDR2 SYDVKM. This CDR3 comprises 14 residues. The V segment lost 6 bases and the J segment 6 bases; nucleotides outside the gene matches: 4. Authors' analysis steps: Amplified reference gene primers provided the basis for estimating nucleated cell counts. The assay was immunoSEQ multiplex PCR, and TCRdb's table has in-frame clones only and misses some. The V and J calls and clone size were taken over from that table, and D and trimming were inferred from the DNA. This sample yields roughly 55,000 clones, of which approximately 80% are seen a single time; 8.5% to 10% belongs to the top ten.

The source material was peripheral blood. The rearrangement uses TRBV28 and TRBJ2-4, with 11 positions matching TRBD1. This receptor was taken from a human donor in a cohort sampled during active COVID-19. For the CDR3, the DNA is TGTGCCAGCAGGGAGGGGACAGGGGGAAACATTCAGTACTTC. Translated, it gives CASREGTGGNIQYF.